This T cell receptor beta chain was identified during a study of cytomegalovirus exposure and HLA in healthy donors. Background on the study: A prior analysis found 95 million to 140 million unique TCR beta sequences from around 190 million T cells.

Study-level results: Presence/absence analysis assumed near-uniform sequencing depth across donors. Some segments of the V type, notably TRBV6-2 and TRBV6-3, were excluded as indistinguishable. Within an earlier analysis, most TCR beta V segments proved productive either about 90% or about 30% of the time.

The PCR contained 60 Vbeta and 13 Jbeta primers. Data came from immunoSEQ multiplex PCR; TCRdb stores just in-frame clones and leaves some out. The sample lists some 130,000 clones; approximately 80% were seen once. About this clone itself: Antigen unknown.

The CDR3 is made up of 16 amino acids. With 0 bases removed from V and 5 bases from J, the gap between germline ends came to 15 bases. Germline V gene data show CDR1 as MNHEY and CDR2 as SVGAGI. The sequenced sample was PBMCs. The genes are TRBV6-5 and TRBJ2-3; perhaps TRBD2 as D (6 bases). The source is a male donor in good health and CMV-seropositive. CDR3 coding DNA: TGTGCCAGCAGTTACTCGATCCGGGGGATAGAAGATACGCAGTATTTT. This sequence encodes CASSYSIRGIEDTQYF.